One sample yielded the 14 T cell receptor beta chains listed below, sequenced in a study of blood T cell repertoires in COVID-19. Sequencing used immunoSEQ multiplex PCR; TCRdb keeps in-frame clones, though not all of them. There are more than 60,000 clones in the sample; approximately 88% occur only once, and roughly 40% lies in the top ten. Sequenced material: peripheral blood. The receptors come from a woman aged 55-75 years with COVID-19, enrolled during active disease.

The chain combines TRBV24-1 with TRBJ2-2; 14 bases map to TRBD2. The CDR3 is 18 amino acids. From germline, CDR1 is KGHDR and CDR2 SFDVKD. The J segment lost 1 base and the V segment lost 0 bases, leaving 0 bases of the junction unmatched. The CDR3 here is CATSDLGLAGGNTGELFF. In nucleotides, the CDR3 is TGTGCCACCAGTGATTTGGGACTAGCGGGAGGGAACACCGGGGAGCTGTTTTTT.

CDR3 sequence (DNA): TGTGCCAGCACCTCATTGTTGACAGGGGACTACGAGCAGTACTTC. This translates into CASTSLLTGDYEQYF. The chain carries TRBV6-1 and TRBJ2-7; 8 bases match TRBD1. V trimming: 7 bases; J trimming: 3 bases; junction bases outside the gene matches: 11. Germline CDR1 reads MNHNS; CDR2 reads SASEGT. The CDR3 extends over 15 amino acids.

J is TRBJ2-7 and V is TRBV2; TRBD2 matches at 7 bases. Germline-derived CDR1 and CDR2 are SNHLY and FYNNEI. The V segment lost 3 bases and the J segment 0 bases; nucleotides outside the gene matches: 8. CDR3 length: 16 residues. In DNA, the CDR3 is TGTGCCAGCAGTGACCCCGGGACTATAAGCTCCTACGAGCAGTACTTC. Translation gives CASSDPGTISSYEQYF.

The chain recombines TRBV30 with TRBJ1-2; TRBD1 is a possible D gene (5 bases). Germline lookup yields CDR1 GTSNPN and CDR2 SVGIG (reference sequence). V was clipped by 0 bases and J by 6 bases, with 8 bases between them. This CDR3 spans 12 amino acids. For the CDR3, the DNA is TGTGCCTGGAGTGTTGGAGGGGATGGCTACACCTTC. It codes for CAWSVGGDGYTF.

V is TRBV3-1 (or the pseudogene TRBV3-2) and J is TRBJ2-7; D is uncertain. The germline gives CDR1 LGHDT, CDR2 YNNKEL (reference sequence). The CDR3 length is 13 residues. Trimming cost V 0 bases and J 2 bases, with 5 bases left between them. This chain's CDR3 is CASSQDGPYEQYF. The CDR3 DNA follows: TGTGCCAGCAGCCAAGATGGCCCCTACGAGCAGTACTTC.

V usage is TRBV20-1 and J usage is TRBJ1-1; possible D gene TRBD1, 6 bases. Per germline, CDR1 DFQATT and CDR2 SNEGSKA (reference sequence). The CDR3 runs to 14 residues. Trimming shortened V by 3 bases and J by 6 bases, and 17 bases separated the two germline ends. The CDR3, as DNA: TGCAGTGCTAGTTTCTCAGGGGTTGGGGCTGAAGCTTTCTTT. Its protein is CSASFSGVGAEAFF.

The gene calls are TRBV18 and TRBJ2-6, with 8 nucleotides matching TRBD1. From germline, CDR1 is KGHSH and CDR2 LQKENI. Trimming removed 5 bases from V and 2 bases from J; junction bases left unmatched: 2. This CDR3 has 15 amino acids. CDR3 coding DNA: TGTGCCAGCTCATCGGACAGGGCTGGGGCCAACGTCCTGACTTTC. It yields the protein CASSSDRAGANVLTF.

This chain joins TRBV4-3 and TRBJ2-1; TRBD2 might be the D (7 bases). V shed 1 base and J shed 8 bases, with 18 bases lying between them. The CDR3 length is 16 residues. The germline CDR1 and CDR2 sequences are LGHNA and YSLEER. The CDR3 here is CASSQAASGTLDEQFF. CDR3 DNA sequence: TGCGCCAGCAGCCAAGCGGCCAGCGGGACACTCGATGAGCAGTTCTTC.

The chain uses TRBV2 and TRBJ1-2; the match to TRBD1 covers 10 bases. This CDR3 is built from 15 residues. V lost 8 bases and J lost 4; bases outside the gene matches: 10. CDR1 is SNHLY, CDR2 FYNNEI, per germline. The chain's CDR3 is CASFSGTGDGYGYTF. DNA of the CDR3: TGTGCCAGCTTCTCCGGGACAGGGGATGGCTATGGCTACACCTTC.

This sequence joins TRBV7-9 and TRBJ2-7; 7 bases match TRBD2. Germline V gene data show CDR1 as SEHNR and CDR2 as FQNEAQ (reference sequence). The CDR3 runs to 12 residues. V gave up 4 bases and J gave up 3 bases; unmatched junction bases: 0. The CDR3 DNA reads as TGTGCCAGCAGCTCTAGCGGCTACGAGCAGTACTTC. Translated: CASSSSGYEQYF.

The chain recombines TRBV29-1 with TRBJ1-3; no firm D call. Per the germline V gene, CDR1 is SQVTM and CDR2 is ANQGSEA. The CDR3 spans 11 residues. Trimming shortened V by 6 bases and J by 5 bases, and 8 bases separated the two germline ends. Here the CDR3 reads CSVSDRNTIYF. The CDR3 DNA reads as TGCAGCGTCTCCGACAGAAACACCATATATTTT.

The chain has TRBV5-1 and TRBJ1-3; 10 nucleotides align to TRBD1. The CDR3 has 16 residues. J gave up 2 bases and V 0 bases, and 2 bases lay outside the gene matches. Germline lookup yields CDR1 SGHRS and CDR2 YFSETQ. CDR3 residues: CASSLAGQGTGNTIYF. The CDR3 DNA follows: TGCGCCAGCAGCTTGGCGGGACAGGGGACTGGAAACACCATATATTTT.

V gene TRBV5-5 combines with J gene TRBJ1-2; 7 bases are a match to TRBD1. The junction had 5 bases not matched to a gene; V was cut back by 4 bases and J by 5 bases. The germline V gene has CDR1 SGHKS and CDR2 YYEKEE (reference sequence). The CDR3 covers 13 residues. The CDR3, as DNA: TGTGCCAGCAGCGCGGGACAGTTGTATGGCTACACCTTC. The encoded protein is CASSAGQLYGYTF.

The chain links TRBV11-2 to TRBJ2-5, with 10 positions matching TRBD1. CDR1 and CDR2 (germline): SGHAT, FQNNGV. J gave up 5 bases and V 5 bases, and 8 bases lay outside the gene matches. CDR3 length: 15 residues. The DNA of the CDR3 is TGTGCCAGCAGCGCTAGGACAGGGGGATGGGAGACCCAGTACTTC. Translating gives CASSARTGGWETQYF.